This T cell receptor beta chain was recorded in a study of blood T cells in healthy people across ages. Next came a second PCR, run for roughly 6 to 11 cycles, which used a sample-barcoded 5' primer along with a J-beta primer mix. TCRdb re-derived calls from the 5' RACE reads in MiXCR, one entry per CDR3 protein. The sample comprises around 1,900,000 distinct CDR3 sequences, about two fifths of which are singletons, and more than 20% rests with the top ten. This clonotype was seen more than once but under ten times. Its antigen is as yet unknown. Study findings and constraints: Estimated diversity that came from one million T cells was considered an underestimate. Roughly linear declines in TCR beta diversity per million T cells occurred with age.

Sequenced sample: blood. The source is a human donor in good health.

CDR3 sequence reads: CASSSTGEGEDTEAFF. CDR3 bases: TGTGCCAGCAGTTCTACAGGGGAAGGGGAGGACACTGAAGCTTTCTTT. This chain links TRBV27 with TRBJ1-1; 7 positions match TRBD1. V shed 4 bases and J 3 bases; nucleotides not matched to a gene: 11. The CDR3 extends over 16 amino acids. In germline, CDR1 is MNHEY, CDR2 SMNVEV (reference sequence).